The 10 T cell receptor beta chains presented below share a single source sample, sequenced in a study of shared clonotypes between healthy human individuals (dated by TCRdb to about 2020). The protocol used for the library was the immunoSEQ multiplex PCR assay. The table was pulled from immuneACCESS by TCRdb, which kept in-frame rearrangements only. Such tables lose some clones; where checked, under half of the loss comes from unresolved V genes, and the rest has no known cause. Here the sample has 1.5 million to 1.9 million clones; 98% occur a single time. Roughly 0.45% of the sample comes from the top ten. The specimen was naive CD4+ T cells sorted from blood. This specimen's cell subset or site label, interpreted: CD45RA+ positively selected. The source is a man aged 25 to 40 in good health.

CDR3: CASSEGGRVRELFF. CDR3 coding DNA: TGTGCCAGCAGTGAAGGCGGCAGGGTTAGGGAGCTGTTTTTT. The chain links TRBV25-1 to TRBJ2-2; D possibly corresponds to TRBD1 (5 bases). The CDR3 is 14 residues long. With 2 bases removed from V and 9 bases from J, the gap between germline ends came to 13 bases. The germline V gene has CDR1 MGHDK and CDR2 SYGVNS.

The CDR3 nucleotides are TGTGCCAGCAGTTTAACAGGGTGGCATGAAGCTTTCTTT. Translation gives CASSLTGWHEAFF. The J gene is TRBJ1-1, the V gene TRBV28, with a possible D match to TRBD1 (6 bases). Between the trimmed V and J ends, which lost 2 bases and 7 bases, there was a span of 11 bases. The germline CDR1 and CDR2 sequences are MDHEN and SYDVKM. The CDR3 extends over 13 amino acids.

The chain has TRBV7-8 and TRBJ2-7; 9 nucleotides line up with TRBD1. This CDR3 has 16 amino acids. The trim removed 1 base at V and 5 bases at J, leaving 9 bases unmatched. Looked up from germline, CDR1 is SGHVS and CDR2 is FQNEAQ. CDR3 in amino acids: CASSLGDRASFDEQYF. The CDR3 bases are TGTGCCAGCAGCTTAGGGGACAGGGCGAGTTTTGACGAGCAGTACTTC.

This chain uses TRBV6-1 with TRBJ1-4; 7 bases fit TRBD1. After removal of 5 bases from V and 4 bases from J, the junction contained 7 bases not matched to a gene. This CDR3 region has 15 residues. The germline gives CDR1 MNHNS, CDR2 SASEGT. This chain's CDR3 is CASSFEGAGNEKLFF. In DNA form, the CDR3 reads TGTGCCAGCAGTTTCGAGGGGGCGGGTAATGAAAAACTGTTTTTT.

The rearrangement uses TRBV11-2 and TRBJ1-5, with 7 bases identical to TRBD1. Trimming cost V 7 bases and J 4 bases; bases outside gene matches: 4. Germline V CDR1 and CDR2: SGHAT, FQNNGV. The CDR3 totals 13 residues. The CDR3 DNA is TGTGCCAGCACCTCGACAGGGAATCAGCCCCAGCATTTT. It is translated as CASTSTGNQPQHF.

The gene calls are TRBV27 and TRBJ1-2; D uncertain. Trimming pared 7 bases from V and 1 base from J, leaving 10 bases between. The CDR3 totals 13 residues. Germline V lookup: CDR1 MNHEY, CDR2 SMNVEV (reference sequence). The chain's CDR3 is CASNFWDNYGYTF. DNA for the CDR3: TGTGCCAGCAACTTTTGGGATAACTATGGCTACACCTTC.

The rearrangement uses TRBV7-6 and TRBJ2-7; no definite D call. Germline CDR1 is SGHVS and CDR2 is FNYEAQ. CDR3 size: 14 residues. The V end was cut by 4 bases, the J end by 7 bases, with 17 bases between. The CDR3 spells CASSSSLTMGEQYF. In DNA, the CDR3 is TGTGCCAGCAGCTCGTCCCTAACAATGGGGGAGCAGTACTTC.

This chain uses TRBV5-6 with TRBJ2-3; 9 positions agree with TRBD1. The V and J ends lost 4 bases and 0 bases, in that order; junction bases with no gene match: 6. CDR1 is SGHDT, CDR2 YYEEEE, per germline. This CDR3 contains 16 residues. The CDR3 sequence: CASSPGQGRSTDTQYF. The DNA of the CDR3 is TGTGCCAGCAGCCCCGGACAGGGGCGAAGCACAGATACGCAGTATTTT. Full variable domain (outside the CDR3, taken from reference TRBV5-6 and TRBJ2-3): DAGVTQSPTHLIKTRGQQVTLRCSPKSGHDTVSWYQQALGQGPQFIFQYYEEEERQRGNFPDRFSGHQFPNYSSELNVNALLLGDSALYLCASSPGQGRSTDTQYFGPGTRLTVL.

The chain has TRBV2 and TRBJ1-5; the D is unclear. This CDR3 contains 13 residues. Germline CDR1 and CDR2: SNHLY and FYNNEI. V lost 5 bases to trimming and J lost 0 bases, with 5 bases between them. As DNA, the CDR3 is TGTGCCAGCAGTTTCCATAGCAATCAGCCCCAGCATTTT. It yields the protein CASSFHSNQPQHF.

A word on this clone: This specimen includes other DNA sequences encoding the same CDR3. As DNA, the CDR3 is TGTGCCAGCAGCGTAGTAGCGGGAGGTTTTAATGAGCAGTTCTTC. Residues: CASSVVAGGFNEQFF. This chain uses TRBV9 with TRBJ2-1; the match to TRBD2 covers 10 bases. With V trimmed by 0 bases and J by 7 bases, 4 bases remained unmatched. Germline V gene sequence: CDR1 SGDLS, CDR2 YYNGEE. This CDR3 has 15 residues.